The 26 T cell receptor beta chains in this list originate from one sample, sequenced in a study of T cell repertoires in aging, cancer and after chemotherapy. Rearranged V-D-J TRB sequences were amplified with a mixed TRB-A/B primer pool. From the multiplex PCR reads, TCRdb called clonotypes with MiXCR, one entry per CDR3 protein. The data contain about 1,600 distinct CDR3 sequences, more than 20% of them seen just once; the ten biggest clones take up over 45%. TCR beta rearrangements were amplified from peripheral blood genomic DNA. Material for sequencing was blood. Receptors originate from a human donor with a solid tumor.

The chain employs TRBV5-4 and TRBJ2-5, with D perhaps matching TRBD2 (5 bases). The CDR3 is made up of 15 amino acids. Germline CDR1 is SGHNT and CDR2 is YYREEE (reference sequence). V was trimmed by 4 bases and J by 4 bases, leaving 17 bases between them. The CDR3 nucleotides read TGTGCCAGCAGCCCAACTCGACCAGAGGGAGAGACCCAGTACTTC. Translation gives CASSPTRPEGETQYF.

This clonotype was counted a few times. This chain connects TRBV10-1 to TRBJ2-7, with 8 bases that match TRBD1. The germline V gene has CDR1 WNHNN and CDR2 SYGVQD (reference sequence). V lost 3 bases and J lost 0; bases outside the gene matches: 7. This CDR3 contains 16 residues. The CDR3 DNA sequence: TGCGCCAGCAGTGATGCCAGGGGGCCAGGCTCCTACGAGCAGTACTTC. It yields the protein CASSDARGPGSYEQYF.

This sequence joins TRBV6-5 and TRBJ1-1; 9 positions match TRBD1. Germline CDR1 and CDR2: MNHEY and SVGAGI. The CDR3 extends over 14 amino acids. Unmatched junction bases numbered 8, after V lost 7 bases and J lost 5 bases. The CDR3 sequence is CASNLQTGGTEAFF. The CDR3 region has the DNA TGTGCCAGCAACCTCCAGACAGGGGGAACTGAAGCTTTCTTT.

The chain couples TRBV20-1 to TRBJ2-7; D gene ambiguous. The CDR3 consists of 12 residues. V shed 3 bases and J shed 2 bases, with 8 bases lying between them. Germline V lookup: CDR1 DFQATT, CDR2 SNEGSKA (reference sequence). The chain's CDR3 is CSASTDAYEQYF. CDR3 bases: TGCAGTGCTAGTACGGACGCCTACGAGCAGTACTTC.

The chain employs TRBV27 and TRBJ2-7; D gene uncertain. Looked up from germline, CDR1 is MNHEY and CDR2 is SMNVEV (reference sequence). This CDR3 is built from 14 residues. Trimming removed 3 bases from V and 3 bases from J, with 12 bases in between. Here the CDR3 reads CASSFSIGGYEQYF. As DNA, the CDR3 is TGTGCCAGCAGTTTCTCAATAGGCGGCTACGAGCAGTACTTC.

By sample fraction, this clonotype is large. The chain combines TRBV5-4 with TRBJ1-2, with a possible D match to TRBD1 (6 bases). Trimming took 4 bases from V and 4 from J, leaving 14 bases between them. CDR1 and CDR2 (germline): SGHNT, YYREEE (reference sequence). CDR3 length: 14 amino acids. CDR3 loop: CASSLGQSIYGYTF. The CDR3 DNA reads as TGTGCCAGCAGCCTAGGACAGAGCATCTATGGCTACACCTTC.

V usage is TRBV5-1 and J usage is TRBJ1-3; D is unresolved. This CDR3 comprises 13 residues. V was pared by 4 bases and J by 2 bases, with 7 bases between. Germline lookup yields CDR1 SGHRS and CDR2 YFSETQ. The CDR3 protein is CASSPDPGNTIYF. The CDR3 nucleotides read TGCGCCAGCAGCCCCGACCCTGGAAACACCATATATTTT.

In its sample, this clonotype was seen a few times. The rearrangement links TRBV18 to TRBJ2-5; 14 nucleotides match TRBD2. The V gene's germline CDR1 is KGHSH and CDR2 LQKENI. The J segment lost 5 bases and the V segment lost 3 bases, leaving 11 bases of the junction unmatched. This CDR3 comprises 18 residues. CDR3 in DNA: TGTGCCAGCTCACCGACTAGCGGGAGGGCCTCATTACGGGAGACCCAGTACTTC. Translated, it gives CASSPTSGRASLRETQYF. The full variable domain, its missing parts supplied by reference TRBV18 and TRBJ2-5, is NAGVMQNPRHLVRRRGQEARLRCSPMKGHSHVYWYRQLPEEGLKFMVYLQKENIIDESGMPKERFSAEFPKEGPSILRIQQVVRGDSAAYFCASSPTSGRASLRETQYFGPGTRLLVL.

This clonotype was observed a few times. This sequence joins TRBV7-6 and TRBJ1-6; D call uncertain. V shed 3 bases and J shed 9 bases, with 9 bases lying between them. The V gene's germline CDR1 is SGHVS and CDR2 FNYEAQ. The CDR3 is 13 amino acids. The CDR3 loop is CASSLGGSSPLHF. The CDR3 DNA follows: TGTGCCAGCAGCTTGGGCGGATCTTCACCCCTCCACTTT.

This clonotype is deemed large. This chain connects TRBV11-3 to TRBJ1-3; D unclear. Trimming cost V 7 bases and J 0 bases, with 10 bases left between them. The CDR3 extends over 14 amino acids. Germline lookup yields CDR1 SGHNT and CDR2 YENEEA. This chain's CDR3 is CASTTLRSGNTIYF. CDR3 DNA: TGTGCCAGCACCACCCTACGCTCTGGAAACACCATATATTTT.

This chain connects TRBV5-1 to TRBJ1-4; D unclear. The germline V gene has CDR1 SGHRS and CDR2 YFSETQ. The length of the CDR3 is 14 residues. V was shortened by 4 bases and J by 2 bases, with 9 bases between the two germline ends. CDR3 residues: CASSVQSTNEKLFF. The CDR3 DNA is TGCGCCAGCAGCGTTCAGTCTACTAATGAAAAACTGTTTTTT. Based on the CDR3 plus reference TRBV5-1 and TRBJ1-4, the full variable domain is KAGVTQTPRYLIKTRGQQVTLSCSPISGHRSVSWYQQTPGQGLQFLFEYFSETQRNKGNFPGRFSGRQFSNSRSEMNVSTLELGDSALYLCASSVQSTNEKLFFGSGTQLSVL.

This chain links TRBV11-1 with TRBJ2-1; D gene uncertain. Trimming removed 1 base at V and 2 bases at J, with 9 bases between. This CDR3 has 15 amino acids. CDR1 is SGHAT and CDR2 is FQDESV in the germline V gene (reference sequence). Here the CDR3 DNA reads TGTGCCAGCAGCTTAGGGGGAAGGGCCTACAATGAGCAGTTCTTC. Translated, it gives CASSLGGRAYNEQFF.

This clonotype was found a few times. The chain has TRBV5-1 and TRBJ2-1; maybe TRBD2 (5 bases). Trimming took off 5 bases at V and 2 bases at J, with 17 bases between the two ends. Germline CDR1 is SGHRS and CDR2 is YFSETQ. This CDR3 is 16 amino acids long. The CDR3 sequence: CASRVMGAVAYNEQFF. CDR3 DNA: TGCGCCAGCAGGGTGATGGGAGCCGTCGCCTACAATGAGCAGTTCTTC.

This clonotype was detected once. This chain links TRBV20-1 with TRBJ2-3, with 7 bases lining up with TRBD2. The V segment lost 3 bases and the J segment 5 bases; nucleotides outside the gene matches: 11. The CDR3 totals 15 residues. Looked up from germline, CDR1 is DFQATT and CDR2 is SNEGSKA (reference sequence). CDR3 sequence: CSARRRTGGQDTQYF. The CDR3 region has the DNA TGCAGTGCTAGGCGCCGAACGGGGGGTCAAGATACGCAGTATTTT.

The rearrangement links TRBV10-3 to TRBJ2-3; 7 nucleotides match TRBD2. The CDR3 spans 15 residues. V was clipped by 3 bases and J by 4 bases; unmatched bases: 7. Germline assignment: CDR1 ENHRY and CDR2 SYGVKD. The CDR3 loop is CAISEGREWADTQYF. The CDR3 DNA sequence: TGTGCCATCAGTGAAGGGAGGGAGTGGGCAGATACGCAGTATTTT.

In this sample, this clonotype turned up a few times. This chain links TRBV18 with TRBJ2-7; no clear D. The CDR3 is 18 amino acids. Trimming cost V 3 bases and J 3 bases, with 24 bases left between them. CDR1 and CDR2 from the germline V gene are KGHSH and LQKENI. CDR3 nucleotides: TGTGCCAGCTCACCGCCAGGCCCGAAGAAAATCGAGTTCTACGAGCAGTACTTC. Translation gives CASSPPGPKKIEFYEQYF.

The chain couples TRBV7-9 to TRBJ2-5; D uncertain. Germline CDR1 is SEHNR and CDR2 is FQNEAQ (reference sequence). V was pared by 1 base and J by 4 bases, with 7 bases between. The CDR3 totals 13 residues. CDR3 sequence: CASSLGLRETQYF. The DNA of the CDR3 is TGTGCCAGCAGCTTAGGTCTTCGAGAGACCCAGTACTTC.

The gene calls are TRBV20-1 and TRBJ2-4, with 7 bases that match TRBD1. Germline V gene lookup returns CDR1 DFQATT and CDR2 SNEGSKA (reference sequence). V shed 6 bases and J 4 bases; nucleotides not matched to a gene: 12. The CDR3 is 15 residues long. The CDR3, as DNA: TGCAGTGCCCCTAAGGGTGGCAGGGGGAAAAACATTCAGTACTTC. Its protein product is CSAPKGGRGKNIQYF.

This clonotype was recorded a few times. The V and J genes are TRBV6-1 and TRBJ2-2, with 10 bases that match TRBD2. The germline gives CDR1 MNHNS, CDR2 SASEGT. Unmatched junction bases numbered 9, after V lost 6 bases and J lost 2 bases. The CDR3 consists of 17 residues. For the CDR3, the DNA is TGTGCCAGCAGACAACTAGCGGGAAGTATTAACACCGGGGAGCTGTTTTTT. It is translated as CASRQLAGSINTGELFF.

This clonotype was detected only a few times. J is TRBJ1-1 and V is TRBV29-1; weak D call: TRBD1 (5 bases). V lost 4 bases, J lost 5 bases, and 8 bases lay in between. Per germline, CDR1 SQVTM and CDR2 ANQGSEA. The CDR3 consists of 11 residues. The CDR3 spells CSVVRETEAFF. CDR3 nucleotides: TGCAGCGTTGTCAGGGAAACTGAAGCTTTCTTT.

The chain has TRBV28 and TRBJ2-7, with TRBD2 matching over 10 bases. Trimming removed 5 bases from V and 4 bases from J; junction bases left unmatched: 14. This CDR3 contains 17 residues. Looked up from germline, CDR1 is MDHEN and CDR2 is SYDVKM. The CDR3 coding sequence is TGTGCCAGCAGTGATCTAGCGGGAGTCCCCCAGCGATACGAGCAGTACTTC. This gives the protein CASSDLAGVPQRYEQYF. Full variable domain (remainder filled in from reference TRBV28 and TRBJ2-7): DVKVTQSSRYLVKRTGEKVFLECVQDMDHENMFWYRQDPGLGLRLIYFSYDVKMKEKGDIPEGYSVSREKKERFSLILESASTNQTSMYLCASSDLAGVPQRYEQYFGPGTRLTVT.

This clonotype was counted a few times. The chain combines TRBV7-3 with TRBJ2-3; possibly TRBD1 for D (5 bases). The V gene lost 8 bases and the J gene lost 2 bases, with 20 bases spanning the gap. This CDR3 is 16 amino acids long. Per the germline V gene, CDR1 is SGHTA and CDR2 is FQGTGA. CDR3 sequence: CASGQGNVVPTDTQYF. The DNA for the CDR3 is TGTGCCAGCGGGCAGGGAAATGTAGTCCCCACAGATACGCAGTATTTT.

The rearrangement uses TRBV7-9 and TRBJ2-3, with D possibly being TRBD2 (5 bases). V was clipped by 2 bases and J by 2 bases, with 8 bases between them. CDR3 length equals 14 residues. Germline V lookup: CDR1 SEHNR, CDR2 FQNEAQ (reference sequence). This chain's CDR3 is CASSLNGNTDTQYF. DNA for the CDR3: TGTGCCAGCAGCTTAAACGGGAACACAGATACGCAGTATTTT.

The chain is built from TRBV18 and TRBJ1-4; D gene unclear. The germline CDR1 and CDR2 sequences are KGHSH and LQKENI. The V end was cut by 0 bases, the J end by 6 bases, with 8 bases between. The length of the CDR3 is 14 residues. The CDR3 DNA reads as TGTGCCAGCTCACCACCTAGCGTGGATGAAAAACTGTTTTTT. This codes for CASSPPSVDEKLFF.

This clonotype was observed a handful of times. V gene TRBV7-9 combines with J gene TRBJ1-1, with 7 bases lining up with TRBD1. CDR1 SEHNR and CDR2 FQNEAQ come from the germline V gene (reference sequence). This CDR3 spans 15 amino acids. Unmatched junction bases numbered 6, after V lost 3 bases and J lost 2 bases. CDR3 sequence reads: CASSFWDRPNTEAFF. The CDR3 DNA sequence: TGTGCCAGCAGCTTCTGGGACAGACCAAACACTGAAGCTTTCTTT.

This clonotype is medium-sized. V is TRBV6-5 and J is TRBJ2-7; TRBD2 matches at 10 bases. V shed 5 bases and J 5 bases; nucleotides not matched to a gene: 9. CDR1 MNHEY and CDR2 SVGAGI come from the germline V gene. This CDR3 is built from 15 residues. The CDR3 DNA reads TGTGCCAGCAGTGTGGCGGGACTAGCGAGGAACGAGCAGTACTTC. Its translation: CASSVAGLARNEQYF.